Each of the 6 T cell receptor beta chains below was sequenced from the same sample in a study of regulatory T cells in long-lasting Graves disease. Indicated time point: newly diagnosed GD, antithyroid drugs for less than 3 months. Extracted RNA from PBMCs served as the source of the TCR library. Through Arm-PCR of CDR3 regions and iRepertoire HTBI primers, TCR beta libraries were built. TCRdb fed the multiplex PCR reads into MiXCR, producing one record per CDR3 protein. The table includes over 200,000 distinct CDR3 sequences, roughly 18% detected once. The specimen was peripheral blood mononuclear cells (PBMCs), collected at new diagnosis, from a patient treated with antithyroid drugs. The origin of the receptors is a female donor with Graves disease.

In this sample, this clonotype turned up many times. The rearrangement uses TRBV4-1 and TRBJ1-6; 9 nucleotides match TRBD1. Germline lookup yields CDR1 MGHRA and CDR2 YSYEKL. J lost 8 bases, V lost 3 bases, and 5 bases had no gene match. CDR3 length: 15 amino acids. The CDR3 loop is CASSHQQGAYSPLHF. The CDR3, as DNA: TGCGCCAGCAGCCATCAACAGGGGGCTTATTCACCCCTCCACTTT.

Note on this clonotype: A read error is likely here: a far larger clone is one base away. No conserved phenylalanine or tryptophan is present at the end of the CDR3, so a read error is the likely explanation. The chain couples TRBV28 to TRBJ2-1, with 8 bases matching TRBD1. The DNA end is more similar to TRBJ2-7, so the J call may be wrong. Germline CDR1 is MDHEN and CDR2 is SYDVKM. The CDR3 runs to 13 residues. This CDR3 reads CASSRGLDYEQYL. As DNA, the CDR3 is TGTGCCAGCAGCAGGGGGCTAGACTACGAGCAGTACTTA.

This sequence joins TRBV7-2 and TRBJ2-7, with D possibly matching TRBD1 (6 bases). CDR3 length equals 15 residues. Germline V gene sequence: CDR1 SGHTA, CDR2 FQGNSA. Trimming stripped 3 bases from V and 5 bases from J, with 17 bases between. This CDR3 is CASSFQGPGRNEQYF. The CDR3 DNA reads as TGTGCCAGCAGCTTCCAGGGGCCCGGCCGGAACGAGCAGTACTTC. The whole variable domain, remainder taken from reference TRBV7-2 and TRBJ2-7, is GAGVSQSPSNKVTEKGKDVELRCDPISGHTALYWYRQSLGQGLEFLIYFQGNSAPDKSGLPSDRFSAERTGGSVSTLTIQRTQQEDSAVYLCASSFQGPGRNEQYFGPGTRLTVT.

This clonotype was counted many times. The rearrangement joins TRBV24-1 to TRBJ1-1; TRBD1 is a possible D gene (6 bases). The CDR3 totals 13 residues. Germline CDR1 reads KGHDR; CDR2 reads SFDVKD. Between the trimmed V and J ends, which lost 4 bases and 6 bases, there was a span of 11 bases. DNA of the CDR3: TGTGCCACCAGTGACGACAGGTTCGCTGAAGCTTTCTTT. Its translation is CATSDDRFAEAFF.

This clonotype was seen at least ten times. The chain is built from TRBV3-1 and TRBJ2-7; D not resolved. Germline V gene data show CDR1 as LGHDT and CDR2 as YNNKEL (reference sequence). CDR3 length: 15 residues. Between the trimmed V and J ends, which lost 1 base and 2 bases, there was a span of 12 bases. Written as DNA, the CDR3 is TGTGCCAGCAGCCAAGGTACTGCGGTGCCCTACGAGCAGTACTTC. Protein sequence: CASSQGTAVPYEQYF.

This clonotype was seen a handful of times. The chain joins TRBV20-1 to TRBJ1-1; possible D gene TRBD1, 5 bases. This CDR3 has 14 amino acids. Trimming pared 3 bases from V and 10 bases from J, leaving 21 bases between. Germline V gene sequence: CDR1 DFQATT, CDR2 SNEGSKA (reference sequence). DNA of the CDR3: TGCAGTGCTAGTGAAACTGGGGGACGGAGGGGAGCTTTCTTT. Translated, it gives CSASETGGRRGAFF.